This T cell receptor (beta chain) was recorded in a study of CD8+ T cells in alopecia areata. The authors extracted RNA and reverse transcribed it into cDNA as the sequencing template. Only in-frame clones appear in the TCRdb table, and some are missing; sequencing was by immunoSEQ multiplex PCR. The data hold under 110,000 clones, with 55% to 75% observed a single time. From germline, CDR1 is SGHDT and CDR2 YYEEEE. V dropped 0 bases and J dropped 10 bases, with 10 bases sitting between them. The CDR3 runs to 12 residues. The treatment is: oral pan-JAK inhibitor, 5-10 mg twice daily. The source of this sequence is a human donor with alopecia areata. This chain connects TRBV5-6 to TRBJ1-2; perhaps TRBD1 as D (5 bases). Sample: CD8+ T cells sorted from blood, taken at roughly week 58, from a patient treated with tofacitinib. The CDR3 bases are TGTGCCAGCAGCTTGGGGGACCGTATCTACACCTTC. Encoded protein: CASSLGDRIYTF.